The rows below give T cell receptor beta chains drawn from one sample of a study of cytomegalovirus exposure and HLA in healthy donors. Sequencing used immunoSEQ multiplex PCR; TCRdb keeps in-frame clones, though not all of them. The sample lists 110,000 to 150,000 clones, about 84% seen once, with about 2.2% in the top ten. The specimen sequenced was PBMCs. The receptor source for this set is a woman aged 18-30 years in good health and CMV-seropositive. CDR3s include the opening cysteine and the closing phenylalanine or tryptophan. Fields, in order: D gene, V gene, J gene, clone size, CDR3 DNA, CDR3 protein. D genes are given only for firm matches. The size of a clone is reported for some rows only, either as once, few or many, or as a class for expanded clones.

D gene: NA
V gene: TRBV2
J gene: TRBJ2-2
clone size: NA
CDR3 DNA: TGTGCCAGCAGCGAAACAGGGTCCACCGGGGAGCTGTTTTTT
CDR3 protein: CASSETGSTGELFF

D gene: TRBD2
V gene: TRBV10-3
J gene: TRBJ2-7
clone size: NA
CDR3 DNA: TGTGCCATCAGTGTTGCGACTAGCGGCGAGCAGTACTTC
CDR3 protein: CAISVATSGEQYF

D gene: NA
V gene: TRBV6-1
J gene: TRBJ1-2
clone size: once
CDR3 DNA: TGTGCCAGCGGAGAGCTTGGTGGCTACACCTTC
CDR3 protein: CASGELGGYTF

D gene: NA
V gene: TRBV7-8
J gene: TRBJ1-1
clone size: NA
CDR3 DNA: TGTGCCAGCAGCAAGAGGGGAGGCTTGGCGATTATGAACACTGAAGCTTTCTTT
CDR3 protein: CASSKRGGLAIMNTEAFF

D gene: NA
V gene: TRBV7-7
J gene: TRBJ1-4
clone size: NA
CDR3 DNA: TGTGCCAGCACCCGTGTCTCCAATGAAAAACTGTTTTTT
CDR3 protein: CASTRVSNEKLFF

D gene: NA
V gene: TRBV25-1
J gene: TRBJ1-2
clone size: NA
CDR3 DNA: TGTGCCAGCAGTGAAGGATGGGAGAGCTATGGCTACACCTTC
CDR3 protein: CASSEGWESYGYTF

D gene: NA
V gene: TRBV29-1
J gene: TRBJ2-5
clone size: NA
CDR3 DNA: TGCAGCGGGAAGGCAGGGCGGGAGACCCAGTACTTC
CDR3 protein: CSGKAGRETQYF

D gene: NA
V gene: TRBV10-2
J gene: TRBJ2-6
clone size: NA
CDR3 DNA: TGCGCCAGCAGGGGCAGAGTACTCTCTGGGGCCAACGTCCTGACTTTC
CDR3 protein: CASRGRVLSGANVLTF

D gene: NA
V gene: TRBV14
J gene: TRBJ1-2
clone size: once
CDR3 DNA: TGTGCCAGCAGCCCTCTACTAGCGGCGACGTATGGCTACACCTTC
CDR3 protein: CASSPLLAATYGYTF

D gene: TRBD1
V gene: TRBV25-1
J gene: TRBJ1-6
clone size: NA
CDR3 DNA: TGTGCCAGCAGTGCGACGACAGGGGACTATTCACCCCTCCACTTT
CDR3 protein: CASSATTGDYSPLHF

D gene: TRBD2
V gene: TRBV7-2
J gene: TRBJ2-3
clone size: NA
CDR3 DNA: TGTGCCAGCACCGCCTTAGCGGGGAGGTCAGATACGCAGTATTTT
CDR3 protein: CASTALAGRSDTQYF

D gene: NA
V gene: TRBV7-2
J gene: TRBJ1-5
clone size: NA
CDR3 DNA: TGTGCCAGCAGCACCGGACAGAATAGCAATCAGCCCCAGCATTTT
CDR3 protein: CASSTGQNSNQPQHF

D gene: TRBD2
V gene: TRBV6-1
J gene: TRBJ2-3
clone size: NA
CDR3 DNA: TGTGCCAGCAGTGAACGGACTAGCGGGGGGAGAATATTAGTAGATACGCAGTATTTT
CDR3 protein: CASSERTSGGRILVDTQYF

D gene: NA
V gene: TRBV25-1
J gene: TRBJ1-3
clone size: NA
CDR3 DNA: TGTGCCAGCAGTGAAGAGCGGTCCGGAAACACCATATATTTT
CDR3 protein: CASSEERSGNTIYF

D gene: NA
V gene: TRBV25-1
J gene: TRBJ1-1
clone size: NA
CDR3 DNA: TGTGCCAGCATGGGTGGGAGGACTGAAGCTTTCTTT
CDR3 protein: CASMGGRTEAFF

D gene: TRBD1
V gene: TRBV5-5
J gene: TRBJ2-5
clone size: few
CDR3 DNA: TGTGCCAGCAGCTTGGGGACAGGGAAAGAGACCCAGTACTTC
CDR3 protein: CASSLGTGKETQYF

D gene: NA
V gene: TRBV4-2
J gene: TRBJ1-2
clone size: NA
CDR3 DNA: TGTGCCAGCAGCCAAGAGAACTCGGTCTATGGCTACACCTTC
CDR3 protein: CASSQENSVYGYTF

D gene: TRBD1
V gene: TRBV19
J gene: TRBJ1-5
clone size: NA
CDR3 DNA: TGTGCCAGCAGTCCACAGGGGAACGCGGGACAGCCCCAGCATTTT
CDR3 protein: CASSPQGNAGQPQHF

D gene: NA
V gene: TRBV19
J gene: TRBJ1-5
clone size: NA
CDR3 DNA: TGTGCCAGTACTCCGGGACACCTAATGAATAGCAATCAGCCCCAGCATTTT
CDR3 protein: CASTPGHLMNSNQPQHF

D gene: NA
V gene: TRBV7-9
J gene: TRBJ1-1
clone size: few
CDR3 DNA: TGTGCCAGCAGCTACCCCGCAGGCACTGAAGCTTTCTTT
CDR3 protein: CASSYPAGTEAFF

D gene: NA
V gene: TRBV6-1
J gene: TRBJ2-5
clone size: NA
CDR3 DNA: TGTGCCAGCGGGTCTAGGGGGAGGGTAGAGACCCAGTACTTC
CDR3 protein: CASGSRGRVETQYF

D gene: TRBD2
V gene: TRBV6-9
J gene: TRBJ2-7
clone size: NA
CDR3 DNA: TGTGCCAGCAGTTATCGGTGCGGGGGGTCGGGCTACGAGCAGTACTTC
CDR3 protein: CASSYRCGGSGYEQYF

D gene: NA
V gene: TRBV10-1
J gene: TRBJ1-1
clone size: NA
CDR3 DNA: TGCGCCAGCAGAACAGGGCCCAACACTGAAGCTTTCTTT
CDR3 protein: CASRTGPNTEAFF

D gene: NA
V gene: TRBV6-5
J gene: TRBJ1-1
clone size: NA
CDR3 DNA: TGTGCCAGCAGTTCCGTGGTTCGAGACACTGAAGCTTTCTTT
CDR3 protein: CASSSVVRDTEAFF

D gene: NA
V gene: TRBV5-1
J gene: TRBJ2-5
clone size: NA
CDR3 DNA: TGCGCCAGCAGCTTGGGGGCCGGACAAGAGACCCAGTACTTC
CDR3 protein: CASSLGAGQETQYF

D gene: NA
V gene: TRBV30
J gene: TRBJ2-1
clone size: NA
CDR3 DNA: TGTGCCTGGGGGGCTGGGCACAATGAGCAGTTCTTC
CDR3 protein: CAWGAGHNEQFF

D gene: NA
V gene: TRBV29-1
J gene: TRBJ1-2
clone size: NA
CDR3 DNA: TGCAGCGTAAGTGTGGGAGAAGGCTACACCTTC
CDR3 protein: CSVSVGEGYTF

D gene: TRBD2
V gene: TRBV9
J gene: TRBJ2-7
clone size: once
CDR3 DNA: TGTGCCAGCAGCCGATGGGGGACTAGCGGCGAGCAGTACTTC
CDR3 protein: CASSRWGTSGEQYF

D gene: TRBD1
V gene: TRBV5-1
J gene: TRBJ1-4
clone size: NA
CDR3 DNA: TGCGCCAGCAGCGTGCAGGCCGGGACAGGGAATGAAAAACTGTTTTTT
CDR3 protein: CASSVQAGTGNEKLFF

D gene: NA
V gene: TRBV10-3
J gene: TRBJ2-3
clone size: NA
CDR3 DNA: TGTGCCATCAGTCCTGACAGTAGCACAGATACGCAGTATTTT
CDR3 protein: CAISPDSSTDTQYF

D gene: TRBD1
V gene: TRBV30
J gene: TRBJ1-6
clone size: NA
CDR3 DNA: TGTGCCAAAGACAGGGGGGAGCGACAGAATTCACCCCTCCACTTT
CDR3 protein: CAKDRGERQNSPLHF

D gene: TRBD1
V gene: TRBV28
J gene: TRBJ1-4
clone size: NA
CDR3 DNA: TGTGCCAGCAGTTTATGGTCCACAGGGGGCTGGACTAATGAAAAACTGTTTTTT
CDR3 protein: CASSLWSTGGWTNEKLFF

D gene: TRBD1
V gene: TRBV7-8
J gene: TRBJ1-6
clone size: NA
CDR3 DNA: TGTGCCAGCAGAACCTCCCTTTGGGACAGGGGCTCACCCCTCCACTTT
CDR3 protein: CASRTSLWDRGSPLHF

D gene: TRBD1
V gene: TRBV5-1
J gene: TRBJ1-1
clone size: NA
CDR3 DNA: TGCGCCAGCAGCTTGGTAGGGGGACAGGGGACTGAAGCTTTCTTT
CDR3 protein: CASSLVGGQGTEAFF

D gene: NA
V gene: TRBV6-1
J gene: TRBJ1-1
clone size: NA
CDR3 DNA: TGTGCCAGCAGTGTGGCGAACACTGAAGCTTTCTTT
CDR3 protein: CASSVANTEAFF

D gene: NA
V gene: TRBV28
J gene: TRBJ1-4
clone size: once
CDR3 DNA: TGTGCCAGCAGTTCACGCGGCCGCGGGTCGGGTGAAAAACTGTTTTTT
CDR3 protein: CASSSRGRGSGEKLFF

D gene: NA
V gene: TRBV9
J gene: TRBJ2-5
clone size: NA
CDR3 DNA: TGTGCCAGCAGCGTAGGCCCACCGGGGAGAGGGGAGACCCAGTACTTC
CDR3 protein: CASSVGPPGRGETQYF

D gene: NA
V gene: TRBV30
J gene: TRBJ1-1
clone size: NA
CDR3 DNA: TGTGCCTGGAGTGTACTGAGACGGGAGAACACTGAAGCTTTCTTT
CDR3 protein: CAWSVLRRENTEAFF

D gene: TRBD2
V gene: TRBV28
J gene: TRBJ2-5
clone size: NA
CDR3 DNA: TGTGCCAGCAGTTTATGGGGCGGGGGGGCGAAGGGGACCCAGTACTTC
CDR3 protein: CASSLWGGGAKGTQYF

D gene: NA
V gene: TRBV6-1
J gene: TRBJ1-2
clone size: NA
CDR3 DNA: TGTGCCAGCAGTGAACAGGGTAACTATGGCTACACCTTC
CDR3 protein: CASSEQGNYGYTF

D gene: NA
V gene: TRBV6-1
J gene: TRBJ2-3
clone size: few
CDR3 DNA: TGTGCCAGCAGTCCCCAGGTAGAGGGGGCAGATACGCAGTATTTT
CDR3 protein: CASSPQVEGADTQYF

D gene: TRBD1
V gene: TRBV4-3
J gene: TRBJ1-1
clone size: NA
CDR3 DNA: TGCGCCAGCAGCCCAGGCACAGGGGGTGGGGGGGCTGAAGCTTTCTTT
CDR3 protein: CASSPGTGGGGAEAFF

D gene: TRBD1
V gene: TRBV18
J gene: TRBJ1-1
clone size: NA
CDR3 DNA: TGTGCCAGCTCACCTTGGACAGGGGGAATGAACACTGAAGCTTTCTTT
CDR3 protein: CASSPWTGGMNTEAFF

D gene: NA
V gene: TRBV5-1
J gene: TRBJ1-6
clone size: NA
CDR3 DNA: TGCGCCAGCAGCTTTGGGGAAGGGACTCCTAATTCACCCCTCCACTTT
CDR3 protein: CASSFGEGTPNSPLHF

D gene: NA
V gene: TRBV7-9
J gene: TRBJ2-3
clone size: NA
CDR3 DNA: TGTGCCAGCAGCTTATTTGTCGGGTCTCAAAGCGATACGCAGTATTTT
CDR3 protein: CASSLFVGSQSDTQYF